These 16 T cell receptor beta chains came from one sample sequenced in a study of blood T cells in healthy people across ages. Then a second PCR, running roughly 6 to 11 cycles, was carried out with a sample-barcoded 5' primer and a J-beta primer mix. TCRdb re-derived calls from the 5' RACE reads in MiXCR, one entry per CDR3 protein. The sample yields some 1.5 million distinct CDR3 sequences, 28% seen once. Sequenced input: blood. All receptors come from a woman in her twenties or thirties in good health.

In this sample, this clonotype turned up many times. V and J are TRBV5-1 and TRBJ2-5; 10 nucleotides match TRBD2. Near its end, the DNA agrees better with TRBJ2-7, so the J call may be wrong. The CDR3 has 15 residues. Germline CDR1 and CDR2: SGHRS and YFSETQ. CDR3 loop: CASSLRPSGSHEQYF. In DNA, the CDR3 is TGCGCCAGCAGCTTGCGGCCTAGCGGGAGCCACGAGCAGTACTTC.

The rearrangement joins TRBV12-5 to TRBJ2-1; 8 positions match TRBD1. The V and J ends lost 3 bases and 8 bases, in that order; junction bases with no gene match: 15. The CDR3 spans 17 residues. CDR1 is LGHNT, CDR2 FRNRAP, per germline. The CDR3 DNA is TGTGCTAGTGGTTTAATGGTGGACAGGGTCCCTTTCGATGAGCAGTTCTTC. It yields the protein CASGLMVDRVPFDEQFF.

In regard to this clonotype: A read error may be the cause here, since a much bigger clone is one base away. The rearrangement links TRBV6-2 or TRBV6-3 to TRBJ2-4, with D tentatively TRBD2 (6 bases). This CDR3 contains 14 residues. V lost 2 bases and J lost 13, with 18 bases in between. Germline V gives CDR1 MNHEY, CDR2 SVGEGT. The CDR3 sequence is CASSYPSANYKQYF. CDR3 DNA: TGTGCCAGCAGTTACCCTAGCGCGAACTACAAGCAGTACTTC.

This clonotype appeared a single time. The chain employs TRBV30 and TRBJ2-1; no clear D. V lost 2 bases, J lost 6 bases, and 8 bases lay in between. Germline V CDR1 and CDR2: GTSNPN, SVGIG (reference sequence). CDR3 length: 12 residues. The CDR3 DNA reads TGTGCCTGGAGTCTGACAAGCAATGAGCAGTTCTTC. Amino acids: CAWSLTSNEQFF.

For this clonotype: At one end the junction does not follow the germline gene, possibly because of a read error. V usage is TRBV7-2 and J usage is TRBJ2-7; 10 nucleotides match TRBD1. The CDR3 length is 16 residues. Per the germline V gene, CDR1 is SGHTA and CDR2 is FQGNSA. CDR3 region: CANSLGRDRGFYEQYF. The CDR3 nucleotides read TGTGCCAACAGCTTAGGGAGGGACAGGGGCTTCTACGAGCAGTACTTC.

This clonotype was seen at least ten times. The V and J genes are TRBV20-1 and TRBJ2-1; D call uncertain. Deletions cut 6 bases from V and 4 bases from J, with 10 bases between. The germline gives CDR1 DFQATT, CDR2 SNEGSKA (reference sequence). The CDR3 totals 12 residues. CDR3 nucleotides: TGCAGTGCCGGCCCTATATACAATGAGCAGTTCTTC. This encodes CSAGPIYNEQFF.

The rearrangement joins TRBV12-5 to TRBJ2-1; no definite D call. V shed 1 base and J shed 4 bases, with 11 bases lying between them. The V gene's germline CDR1 is LGHNT and CDR2 FRNRAP. This CDR3 has 15 residues. CDR3 nucleotides: TGTGCTAGTGGTTTGGAATACGACATATACAATGAGCAGTTCTTC. It codes for CASGLEYDIYNEQFF.

This clonotype was recorded at least ten times. The CDR3 loop reads CASSRGLAGGNEQYF. The CDR3 DNA follows: TGTGCCAGCAGCCGCGGACTAGCGGGAGGTAACGAGCAGTACTTC. The genes are TRBV7-2 and TRBJ2-7; TRBD2 aligns across 14 bases. V lost 5 bases, J lost 5 bases, and 5 bases stayed unmatched. Germline assignment: CDR1 SGHTA and CDR2 FQGNSA. This CDR3 spans 15 amino acids.

The rearrangement joins TRBV14 to TRBJ2-4; a possible D gene is TRBD2 (5 bases). Germline CDR1 SGHDN, CDR2 FVKESK. V was trimmed by 4 bases and J by 5 bases, leaving 12 bases between them. This CDR3 region has 14 residues. CDR3 DNA sequence: TGTGCCAGCAGCCCCCGGGGTATTCAAAACATTCAGTACTTC. Translating it yields CASSPRGIQNIQYF.

The rearrangement uses TRBV5-1 and TRBJ2-3, with TRBD1 matching over 7 bases. J was trimmed by 4 bases and V by 1 base; bases with no gene match: 3. The germline gives CDR1 SGHRS, CDR2 YFSETQ. CDR3 length: 14 residues. This chain's CDR3 is CASSLIDRADTQYF. The CDR3 nucleotides are TGCGCCAGCAGCTTGATCGACAGGGCAGATACGCAGTATTTT.

This clonotype was seen once. The J gene is TRBJ2-5, the V gene TRBV24-1; TRBD1 matches 8 bases. Germline loops: CDR1 KGHDR, CDR2 SFDVKD. Losses at the gene ends were 5 bases for V and 4 bases for J; bases not matched to a gene: 8. This CDR3 comprises 15 residues. Here the CDR3 DNA reads TGTGCCACCAGTGCCCTGGACAGGGAGTCAGAGACCCAGTACTTC. Encoded protein: CATSALDRESETQYF.

The genes are TRBV21-1 and TRBJ1-5; the table's D call, TRBD1, has no DNA check behind it. TRBV21-1 is shown as a pseudogene. This CDR3 region has 19 residues. The CDR3 DNA follows: TGTGCCAGCAGCAAAGGGGGGCCTGAGGGGATTTATAGCAATCAGCCCCAGCATTTT. Amino acids: CASSKGGPEGIYSNQPQHF.

Ten or more counts support this clonotype. The chain has TRBV4-3 and TRBJ2-7, with 7 bases aligning to TRBD1. The CDR3 consists of 15 residues. V lost 4 bases to trimming and J lost 4 bases; unmatched junction nucleotides: 10. Germline CDR1 and CDR2: LGHNA and YSLEER. In DNA, the CDR3 is TGCGCCAGCAGCCCAAAACGGACAGGTGGATACGAGCAGTACTTC. Amino acids: CASSPKRTGGYEQYF.

This clonotype was counted at least ten times. The chain uses TRBV7-2 and TRBJ2-7, with 7 bases identical to TRBD2. CDR1 and CDR2 (germline): SGHTA, FQGNSA. The CDR3 runs to 14 residues. V lost 5 bases to trimming and J lost 2 bases; unmatched junction nucleotides: 6. Here the CDR3 reads CASSPRTSTYEQYF. Here the CDR3 DNA reads TGTGCCAGCAGCCCCCGGACTAGTACCTACGAGCAGTACTTC.

The chain combines TRBV7-2 with TRBJ2-1; 10 bases match TRBD2. The V gene's germline CDR1 is SGHTA and CDR2 FQGNSA. V was pared by 5 bases and J by 10 bases, with 17 bases of the junction left unmatched. CDR3 length equals 17 residues. The CDR3 region is CASSQRLTSGVGFEQFF. The CDR3 DNA reads as TGTGCCAGCAGCCAGCGACTAACTAGCGGGGTAGGTTTCGAGCAGTTCTTC.

Many counts were recorded for this clonotype. The chain combines TRBV29-1 with TRBJ1-2; unclear D gene. Per the germline V gene, CDR1 is SQVTM and CDR2 is ANQGSEA. V was cut by 3 bases and J by 1 base, with 12 bases left in between. The CDR3 has 14 residues. The CDR3 is CSVDRTGSNYGYTF. Written as DNA, the CDR3 is TGCAGCGTTGACCGGACGGGAAGTAACTATGGCTACACCTTC.